The rows below give T cell receptor beta chains drawn from one sample of a study of cytomegalovirus exposure and HLA in healthy donors. Sequenced by immunoSEQ multiplex PCR; TCRdb stores in-frame clones only, minus some. The table lists roughly 160,000 clones, 70% to 80% of them singletons. Sequencing was carried out using PBMCs. The source of these receptors is a man in his forties in good health and CMV-seronegative. Both conserved end residues are part of each CDR3. A clone size is listed for some rows: how often the clone was seen (once, few, many), or a class if it is expanded.

TRBV2	15	TRBJ2-7	NA	CASSGGPPRDYEQYF
TRBV30	10	TRBJ1-1	NA	CAWFRGGAFF
TRBV7-9	12	TRBJ1-2	NA	CSSSRTGDGYTF
TRBV5-4	15	TRBJ1-6	once	CASSLGTEIDSPLHF
TRBV7-6	15	TRBJ1-6	NA	CASSLAITGFSPLHF
TRBV4-3	13	TRBJ1-2	once	CASSQDGTGIYTF
TRBV10-3	14	TRBJ1-2	NA	CAVYRQGRGYGYTF
TRBV4-1	14	TRBJ1-2	NA	CASSQGGQPRGYTF
TRBV6-5	14	TRBJ2-3	NA	CASSSTSGTDTQYF
TRBV7-3	14	TRBJ1-2	NA	CASSLDSNDYGYTF
TRBV11-2	14	TRBJ2-2	few	CASGTQGLAGELFF
TRBV28	12	TRBJ1-5	once	CASRTGDQPQHF
TRBV10-1	15	TRBJ2-3	NA	CASSGKRGELDTQYF
TRBV5-1	16	TRBJ1-4	NA	CASSPGDHTTNEKLFF
TRBV18	16	TRBJ2-1	NA	CASFKTGGHSYNEQFF